The following is a T cell receptor (beta chain) sequence with its context. This entry is derived from a study of blood T cell repertoires in COVID-19. From germline, CDR1 is SGHRS and CDR2 YFSETQ. This CDR3 has 15 residues. V gave up 2 bases and J gave up 4 bases; unmatched junction bases: 5. This table comes from immunoSEQ multiplex PCR, and its TCRdb copy is limited to in-frame clones, with some not included. The table shows 100,000 to 150,000 clones, with about 86% occurring only once. V is TRBV5-1 and J is TRBJ2-7, with 11 bases aligning to TRBD1. Sequencing input: PBMCs or T cells enriched from blood (not recorded which). The TCR sequence derives from a man aged 35 to 55 with acute COVID-19. CDR3 protein: CASSFPGQGVYEQYF. CDR3 nucleotides: TGCGCCAGCAGCTTCCCGGGACAGGGGGTTTACGAGCAGTACTTC.